This T cell receptor (beta chain) was recorded in a study of vaccination and CD4 T cells after COVID-19. Study-level results: Of the reactive clones in convalescent patients, a median about 86% showed up only post-vaccination.

A note on this clonotype: Its antigen is as yet unknown.

Trimming took off 1 base at V and 5 bases at J, with 11 bases between the two ends. Germline values: CDR1 LGHNA, CDR2 YSLEER. The CDR3 is 14 amino acids. Treatment indicated: approximately nine-day PBMC culture with coronavirus spike peptide pools or control peptides (ViraFEST assay). Expanded clonotypes were found by TCR sequencing after peptide-pool stimulation (ViraFEST). At the Johns Hopkins FTIC core, DNA taken from cultured CD4+ T cells was sequenced by way of the Oncomine TCR Beta short-read assay. TCRdb called the PCR reads again in MiXCR, with one record for every CDR3 protein. The data show 7,900 or so distinct CDR3 sequences, over 50% seen once.

This TCR was recovered from a human donor with COVID-19. The V call is TRBV4-3, the J call TRBJ2-5; D uncertain. This specimen was cultured CD4+ T cells from blood, taken after SARS-CoV-2 vaccination. The CDR3 DNA sequence: TGCGCCAGCAGCCAAGGCATATTCATGGAGACCCAGTACTTC. Amino acid sequence: CASSQGIFMETQYF.